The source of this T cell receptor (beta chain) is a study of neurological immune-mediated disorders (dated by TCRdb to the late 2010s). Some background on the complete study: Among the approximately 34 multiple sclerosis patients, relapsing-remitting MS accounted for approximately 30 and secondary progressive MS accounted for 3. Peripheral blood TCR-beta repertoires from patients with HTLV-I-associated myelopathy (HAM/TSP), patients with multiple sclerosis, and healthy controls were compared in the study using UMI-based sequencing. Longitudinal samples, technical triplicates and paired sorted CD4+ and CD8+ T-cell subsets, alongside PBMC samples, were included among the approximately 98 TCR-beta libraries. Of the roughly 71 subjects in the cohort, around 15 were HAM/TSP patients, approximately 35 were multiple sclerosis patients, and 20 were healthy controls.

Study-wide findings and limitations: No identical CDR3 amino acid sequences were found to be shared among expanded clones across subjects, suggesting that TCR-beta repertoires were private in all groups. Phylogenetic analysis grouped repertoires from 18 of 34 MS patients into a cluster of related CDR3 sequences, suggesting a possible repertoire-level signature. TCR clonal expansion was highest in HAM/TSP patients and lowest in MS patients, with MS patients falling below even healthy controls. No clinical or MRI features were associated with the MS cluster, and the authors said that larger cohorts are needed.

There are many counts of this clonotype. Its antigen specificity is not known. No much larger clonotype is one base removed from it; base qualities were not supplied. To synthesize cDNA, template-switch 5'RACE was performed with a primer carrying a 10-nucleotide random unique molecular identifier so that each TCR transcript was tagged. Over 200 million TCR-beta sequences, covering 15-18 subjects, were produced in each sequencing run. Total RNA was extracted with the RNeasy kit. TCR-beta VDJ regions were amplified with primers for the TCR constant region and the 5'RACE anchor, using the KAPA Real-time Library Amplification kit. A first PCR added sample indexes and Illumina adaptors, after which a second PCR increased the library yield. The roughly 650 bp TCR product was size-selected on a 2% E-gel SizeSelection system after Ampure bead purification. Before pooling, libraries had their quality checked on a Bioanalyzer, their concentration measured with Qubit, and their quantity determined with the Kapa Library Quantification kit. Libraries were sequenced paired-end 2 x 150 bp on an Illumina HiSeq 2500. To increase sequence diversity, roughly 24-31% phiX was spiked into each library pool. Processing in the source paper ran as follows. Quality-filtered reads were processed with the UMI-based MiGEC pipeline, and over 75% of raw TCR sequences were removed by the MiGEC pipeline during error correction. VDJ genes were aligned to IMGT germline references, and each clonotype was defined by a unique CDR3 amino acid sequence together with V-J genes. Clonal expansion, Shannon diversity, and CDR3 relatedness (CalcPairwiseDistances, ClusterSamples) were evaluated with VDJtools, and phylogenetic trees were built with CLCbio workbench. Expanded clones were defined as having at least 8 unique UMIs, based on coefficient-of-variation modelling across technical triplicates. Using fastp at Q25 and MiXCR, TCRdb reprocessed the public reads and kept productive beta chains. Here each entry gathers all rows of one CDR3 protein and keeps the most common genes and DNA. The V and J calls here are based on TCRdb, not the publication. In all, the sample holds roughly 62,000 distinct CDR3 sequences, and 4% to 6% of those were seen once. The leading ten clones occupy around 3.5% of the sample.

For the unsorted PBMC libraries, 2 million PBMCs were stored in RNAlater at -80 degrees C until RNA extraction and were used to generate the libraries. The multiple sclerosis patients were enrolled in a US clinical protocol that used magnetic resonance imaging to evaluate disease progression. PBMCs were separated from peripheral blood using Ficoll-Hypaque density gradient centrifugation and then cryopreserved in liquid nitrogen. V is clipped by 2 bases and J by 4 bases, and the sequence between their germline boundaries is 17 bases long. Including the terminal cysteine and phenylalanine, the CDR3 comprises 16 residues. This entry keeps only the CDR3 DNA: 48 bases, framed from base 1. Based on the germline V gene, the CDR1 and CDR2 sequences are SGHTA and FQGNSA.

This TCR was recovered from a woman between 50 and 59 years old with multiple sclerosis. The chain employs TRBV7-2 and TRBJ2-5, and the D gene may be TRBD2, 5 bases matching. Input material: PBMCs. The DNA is TGTGCCAGCAGCTTAATGAGGGCCACGACGGGAGAGACCCAGTACTTC. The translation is CASSLMRATTGETQYF.